The 18 T cell receptor beta chains listed next were all sequenced from one sample in a study of T cell responses to AZD1222 COVID-19 vaccine. Generated by immunoSEQ multiplex PCR, the TCRdb table keeps only in-frame clones and is missing some. The table has fewer than 200,000 clones, 88% seen once. This specimen consisted of peripheral blood, obtained 28 days after the second AZD1222 dose. The receptors here all came from an adult who received the AZD1222 COVID-19 vaccine.

The rearrangement joins TRBV6-5 to TRBJ1-1; D is unclear. Trimming removed 2 bases at V and 1 base at J, with 11 bases between. This CDR3 has 15 amino acids. Germline-derived CDR1 and CDR2 are MNHEY and SVGAGI. In DNA form, the CDR3 reads TGTGCCAGCAGTTACGCCGATATGGGGAACACTGAAGCTTTCTTT. It codes for CASSYADMGNTEAFF.

The rearrangement links TRBV14 to TRBJ2-6; possible D gene TRBD2, 5 bases. Germline-derived CDR1 and CDR2 are SGHDN and FVKESK. The length of the CDR3 is 17 residues. With 1 base removed from V and 4 bases from J, the gap between germline ends came to 14 bases. CDR3 nucleotides: TGTGCCAGCAGCCAAGCCGGGAACTTCGCCGGGGCCAACGTCCTGACTTTC. Translated: CASSQAGNFAGANVLTF.

The chain links TRBV7-9 to TRBJ2-7; 14 positions agree with TRBD2. The CDR3 has 14 amino acids. Losses at the gene ends were 3 bases for V and 5 bases for J; bases not matched to a gene: 0. Looked up from germline, CDR1 is SEHNR and CDR2 is FQNEAQ (reference sequence). The CDR3 DNA sequence: TGTGCCAGCAGCTTGGGACTAGCGGGAGACGAGCAGTACTTC. Its protein is CASSLGLAGDEQYF.

The chain couples TRBV7-2 to TRBJ2-3; D assignment may be TRBD1 or TRBD2 (5 bases each). Per germline, CDR1 SGHTA and CDR2 FQGNSA. Trimming removed 2 bases from V and 4 bases from J, with 16 bases in between. The CDR3 runs 16 residues. This CDR3 is CASSLPGTAVADTQYF. DNA for the CDR3: TGTGCCAGCAGCTTACCTGGGACCGCGGTCGCAGATACGCAGTATTTT.

This chain joins TRBV7-2 and TRBJ1-5; 9 nucleotides match TRBD1. From germline, CDR1 is SGHTA and CDR2 FQGNSA. The CDR3 is 15 residues long. V was pared by 5 bases and J by 6 bases, with 8 bases of the junction left unmatched. The CDR3 loop reads CASSPNRGPGQPQHF. As DNA, the CDR3 is TGTGCCAGCAGCCCTAACAGGGGGCCGGGTCAGCCCCAGCATTTT.

The chain joins TRBV7-9 to TRBJ2-7; D is ambiguous. The germline V and J ends were trimmed by 1 base and 2 bases, with 9 bases remaining between them. In germline, CDR1 is SEHNR, CDR2 FQNEAQ (reference sequence). There are 14 residues in the CDR3. In DNA, the CDR3 is TGTGCCAGCAGCTTAGGTCAGCTGGCCTACGAGCAGTACTTC. Translation: CASSLGQLAYEQYF.

The genes are TRBV11-2 and TRBJ1-2; TRBD1 might be the D (5 bases). The CDR3 is made up of 14 amino acids. CDR1 SGHAT and CDR2 FQNNGV come from the germline V gene. Trimming stripped 0 bases from V and 8 bases from J, with 13 bases between. CDR3 sequence reads: CASSLDAGAGGYTF. In DNA form, the CDR3 reads TGTGCCAGCAGCTTAGATGCTGGGGCGGGGGGCTACACCTTC.

The V and J genes are TRBV28 and TRBJ1-5; TRBD1 matches 7 bases. The germline gives CDR1 MDHEN, CDR2 SYDVKM. The junction had 11 bases not matched to a gene; V was cut back by 5 bases and J by 7 bases. CDR3 length equals 15 residues. CDR3: CASSPRQGGRQPQHF. CDR3 bases: TGTGCCAGCAGTCCAAGACAGGGAGGCCGGCAGCCCCAGCATTTT.

The V call is TRBV4-3, the J call TRBJ2-7, with 11 bases identical to TRBD2. With 1 base clipped from V and 7 bases from J, the junction kept 9 bases outside the gene matches. Germline CDR1 reads LGHNA; CDR2 reads YSLEER. This CDR3 is 16 amino acids long. The CDR3: CASSQVATSGTGEQYF. The CDR3 DNA sequence: TGCGCCAGCAGCCAAGTAGCGACTAGCGGGACCGGGGAGCAGTACTTC.

CDR3 loop: CASSQDSRRGGYTF. The DNA of the CDR3 is TGTGCCAGCAGCCAAGATTCACGCCGCGGGGGCTACACCTTC. The J gene is TRBJ1-2, the V gene TRBV3-1 (or the pseudogene TRBV3-2), with D uncertain. The CDR3 sequence is 14 residues long. Trimming removed 0 bases from V and 8 bases from J, with 13 bases in between. The germline CDR1 and CDR2 sequences are LGHDT and YNNKEL (reference sequence).

The table lists this clone with a count of one. This chain links TRBV28 with TRBJ2-3; D possibly corresponds to TRBD2 (6 bases). Germline CDR1 and CDR2: MDHEN and SYDVKM. V lost 2 bases, J lost 5 bases, and 11 bases lay in between. This CDR3 is built from 14 residues. The CDR3 protein is CASSLSAGIDTQYF. CDR3 nucleotide sequence: TGTGCCAGCAGTTTAAGTGCGGGGATAGATACGCAGTATTTT.

The count of this clone is one. This chain links TRBV5-4 with TRBJ1-2; a possible D gene is TRBD1 (6 bases). Germline V gene lookup returns CDR1 SGHNT and CDR2 YYREEE (reference sequence). Trimming took 3 bases from V and 2 from J, leaving 8 bases between them. The CDR3 contains 13 residues. Here the CDR3 DNA reads TGTGCCAGCAGCTCCACAGGGAACTATGGCTACACCTTC. Protein sequence: CASSSTGNYGYTF.

The V call is TRBV19, the J call TRBJ1-2, with TRBD1 matching 7 bases. The CDR3 contains 14 residues. V lost 3 bases to trimming and J lost 4 bases; unmatched junction nucleotides: 5. Germline lookup yields CDR1 LNHDA and CDR2 SQIVND (reference sequence). The CDR3 DNA reads as TGTGCCAGTAGTATTCTAGGGACAGCCTATGGCTACACCTTC. It is translated as CASSILGTAYGYTF.

The rearrangement joins TRBV19 to TRBJ2-5, with 7 bases identical to TRBD1. Germline V CDR1 and CDR2: LNHDA, SQIVND (reference sequence). The CDR3 covers 14 residues. After removal of 6 bases from V and 5 bases from J, the junction contained 9 bases not matched to a gene. For the CDR3, the DNA is TGTGCCAGTAGGGCCTCTGACAGGGTGGAGACCCAGTACTTC. Protein product: CASRASDRVETQYF.

The V call is TRBV16, the J call TRBJ1-2; TRBD1 matches at 8 bases. Germline CDR1 KGHSY, CDR2 FQNENV. The CDR3 contains 13 residues. J was trimmed by 8 bases and V by 10 bases; bases with no gene match: 12. CDR3 DNA sequence: TGTGCCACCTCGACTCAGGGGGCGAGGGGCTACACCTTC. Translated, it gives CATSTQGARGYTF.

The chain recombines TRBV28 with TRBJ2-7, with 8 bases aligning to TRBD1. V was pared by 8 bases and J by 0 bases, with 6 bases of the junction left unmatched. The germline V gene has CDR1 MDHEN and CDR2 SYDVKM. This CDR3 spans 14 amino acids. CDR3: CASLPGQVSYEQYF. The CDR3 DNA is TGTGCCAGCCTGCCGGGACAGGTCTCCTACGAGCAGTACTTC.

The V call is TRBV7-2, the J call TRBJ2-1; a weak D match, TRBD2 (6 bases). The CDR3 spans 16 residues. Deletions cut 5 bases from V and 5 bases from J, with 19 bases between. Germline V gene data show CDR1 as SGHTA and CDR2 as FQGNSA. The CDR3 here is CASSAPLERGNNEQFF. Written as DNA, the CDR3 is TGTGCCAGCAGCGCCCCTCTGGAACGCGGGAACAATGAGCAGTTCTTC.

The chain is built from TRBV19 and TRBJ2-4; 7 bases are a match to TRBD2. The V segment lost 5 bases and the J segment 0 bases; nucleotides outside the gene matches: 19. This CDR3 region has 20 residues. Germline V CDR1 and CDR2: LNHDA, SQIVND (reference sequence). For the CDR3, the DNA is TGTGCCAGTAGTCCAGCGGGCGGGAGAGCCCCTGAACTAGCCAAAAACATTCAGTACTTC. It translates to CASSPAGGRAPELAKNIQYF. The entire variable domain, with the rest obtained from reference TRBV19 and TRBJ2-4, is as follows: DGGITQSPKYLFRKEGQNVTLSCEQNLNHDAMYWYRQDPGQGLRLIYYSQIVNDFQKGDIAEGYSVSREKKESFPLTVTSAQKNPTAFYLCASSPAGGRAPELAKNIQYFGAGTRLSVL.